This T cell receptor (beta chain) was profiled in a study of blood T cell repertoires in COVID-19. The overall study: Acute and convalescent COVID-19 specimens originated in the United States, Italy and Spain.

TCRdb's table, derived via immunoSEQ multiplex PCR, lists solely in-frame clones and lacks some. The data hold over 250,000 clones, with around nine tenths observed a single time. Germline assignment: CDR1 GTSNPN and CDR2 SVGIG (reference sequence). CDR3 size: 13 residues. Deletions cut 6 bases from V and 0 bases from J, with 9 bases between. Participant age was roughly 18 to 89 years, and participants resided in 20 to 30 US areas. This TCR derives from a woman in her thirties who had recovered from COVID-19. What was sequenced was PBMCs or T cells enriched from blood (not recorded which). The rearrangement links TRBV30 to TRBJ1-3; unclear D gene. The CDR3 nucleotides read TGTGCCTGCTTGAAGAGCTCTGGAAACACCATATATTTT. Translated: CACLKSSGNTIYF.